One and the same sample provided the 20 T cell receptor beta chains below, sequenced in a study of cytomegalovirus exposure and HLA in healthy donors. PCR used 60 Vbeta primers and 13 Jbeta primers. Assay: immunoSEQ multiplex PCR; the TCRdb copy retains only in-frame clones and omits some. Here the sample spans some 93,000 clones, about a tenth being singletons. The specimen was PBMCs. These receptors came from a man over 45 in good health and CMV-seropositive.

The V and J genes are TRBV5-8 and TRBJ2-5; 12 bases fit TRBD2. Germline CDR1 and CDR2: SGHTS and YDEGEE. There are 15 residues in the CDR3. The J segment lost 2 bases and the V segment lost 4 bases, leaving 3 bases of the junction unmatched. CDR3 residues: CASSMTSGRQETQYF. The CDR3 DNA sequence: TGTGCCAGCAGCATGACTAGCGGGAGACAAGAGACCCAGTACTTC.

This clone was picked up a small number of times. The chain joins TRBV28 to TRBJ2-5; the match to TRBD1 covers 11 bases. Germline lookup yields CDR1 MDHEN and CDR2 SYDVKM. The CDR3 totals 15 residues. J was trimmed by 3 bases and V by 2 bases; bases with no gene match: 2. The CDR3 here is CASSLGTGGKETQYF. The CDR3 nucleotides are TGTGCCAGCAGTTTAGGGACAGGGGGAAAAGAGACCCAGTACTTC. The full variable domain, rest sourced from reference TRBV28 and TRBJ2-5, is DVKVTQSSRYLVKRTGEKVFLECVQDMDHENMFWYRQDPGLGLRLIYFSYDVKMKEKGDIPEGYSVSREKKERFSLILESASTNQTSMYLCASSLGTGGKETQYFGPGTRLLVL.

This clone occurred a few times. The genes are TRBV5-1 and TRBJ1-2, with D perhaps TRBD1 (6 bases). This CDR3 comprises 14 residues. V lost 3 bases and J 4 bases, leaving 13 bases between the germline ends. Germline CDR1 SGHRS, CDR2 YFSETQ. The CDR3 reads CASSSVQGSYGYTF. CDR3 nucleotides: TGCGCCAGCAGCTCGGTACAGGGAAGCTATGGCTACACCTTC.

This clone came up a few times. The chain is built from TRBV29-1 and TRBJ2-1, with TRBD1 matching over 8 bases. Germline trimming cut 7 bases from V and 7 bases from J; bases unmatched to any gene: 6. The CDR3 contains 12 residues. CDR1 and CDR2 (germline): SQVTM, ANQGSEA. Here the CDR3 reads CSGGTGGNEQFF. The CDR3 DNA sequence: TGCAGCGGTGGGACAGGCGGGAATGAGCAGTTCTTC.

This clone was seen a handful of times. J is TRBJ2-7 and V is TRBV7-2; D may be TRBD2 (5 bases). CDR3 size: 15 residues. In germline, CDR1 is SGHTA, CDR2 FQGNSA. The V and J ends lost 4 bases and 3 bases respectively, with 16 bases between them. In DNA form, the CDR3 reads TGTGCCAGCAGCTCCTCCGGGCCGGGGTTCTACGAGCAGTACTTC. It is translated as CASSSSGPGFYEQYF.

This clone was detected a few times. V usage is TRBV7-3 and J usage is TRBJ2-3; 8 nucleotides align to TRBD2. This CDR3 contains 15 residues. Germline CDR1 SGHTA, CDR2 FQGTGA. V lost 4 bases and J lost 2; bases outside the gene matches: 5. The CDR3, as DNA: TGTGCCAGCAGCTCTACTAGCGGAATCACAGATACGCAGTATTTT. It specifies CASSSTSGITDTQYF.

This clone was recorded a few times. Other DNA sequences in this sample translate to the same CDR3. The chain links TRBV29-1 to TRBJ1-2; possible D gene TRBD1, 6 bases. Per the germline V gene, CDR1 is SQVTM and CDR2 is ANQGSEA. Between the trimmed V and J ends, which lost 6 bases and 7 bases, there was a span of 21 bases. The CDR3 is 14 amino acids. CDR3 region: CSVPPGTITGGYTF. CDR3 nucleotide sequence: TGCAGCGTACCTCCAGGGACAATAACGGGTGGCTACACCTTC.

This clone was found many times. The chain uses TRBV9 and TRBJ2-7, with D perhaps TRBD2 (7 bases). The CDR3 consists of 16 residues. CDR1 SGDLS and CDR2 YYNGEE come from the germline V gene. Trimming stripped 3 bases from V and 0 bases from J, with 16 bases between. This chain's CDR3 is CASSARGDTPSYEQYF. The CDR3 DNA reads TGTGCCAGCAGCGCCCGGGGGGACACACCCTCCTACGAGCAGTACTTC.

Only a few counts were recorded for this clone. The chain links TRBV7-8 to TRBJ1-5; 10 bases are a match to TRBD1. Germline CDR1 is SGHVS and CDR2 is FQNEAQ. The J segment lost 4 bases and the V segment lost 1 base, leaving 4 bases of the junction unmatched. This CDR3 spans 16 amino acids. The CDR3 DNA sequence: TGTGCCAGCAGCTTAGGGGACAGGGGCCTTAATCAGCCCCAGCATTTT. This gives the protein CASSLGDRGLNQPQHF.

This clone was observed a few times. The chain employs TRBV6-1 and TRBJ1-2; D not resolved. Germline assignment: CDR1 MNHNS and CDR2 SASEGT. V gave up 2 bases and J gave up 0 bases, with 10 bases separating them. The CDR3 consists of 15 residues. CDR3 sequence: CASSERGRANYGYTF. CDR3 nucleotide sequence: TGTGCCAGCAGTGAAAGAGGGAGGGCTAACTATGGCTACACCTTC.

The chain links TRBV28 to TRBJ1-2, with TRBD1 as a possible D gene (6 bases). Germline assignment: CDR1 MDHEN and CDR2 SYDVKM. The CDR3 runs 11 residues. Between the trimmed V and J ends, which lost 10 bases and 7 bases, there was a span of 13 bases. CDR3 nucleotide sequence: TGTGCCACTAGCAGGGGTGGTGGCTACACCTTC. Translation: CATSRGGGYTF.

The chain joins TRBV5-1 to TRBJ2-3; 11 nucleotides align to TRBD2. The CDR3 totals 17 residues. Germline V gene lookup returns CDR1 SGHRS and CDR2 YFSETQ. Trimming removed 5 bases from V and 4 bases from J; junction bases left unmatched: 12. The chain's CDR3 is CASSRIIAGGPADTQYF. CDR3 DNA: TGCGCCAGCAGTCGGATCATAGCGGGAGGGCCAGCAGATACGCAGTATTTT.

This clone was detected only a few times. This chain uses TRBV10-2 with TRBJ2-7; D ambiguous. CDR3 length: 13 amino acids. CDR1 WSHSY and CDR2 SAAADI come from the germline V gene. V was cut by 5 bases and J by 1 base, with 9 bases left in between. This chain's CDR3 is CASSIPGSYEQYF. The CDR3 bases are TGCGCCAGCAGTATTCCCGGGTCCTACGAGCAGTACTTC.

This clone appeared a few times. The chain combines TRBV7-2 with TRBJ2-5; 13 bases align to TRBD2. Germline loops: CDR1 SGHTA, CDR2 FQGNSA. CDR3 length equals 15 residues. The V gene end was trimmed by 3 bases and the J gene end by 5 bases; junction bases not matched to a gene: 3. The CDR3 region is CASSFPTSGRETQYF. CDR3 DNA sequence: TGTGCCAGCAGCTTCCCGACTAGCGGGAGGGAGACCCAGTACTTC.

The gene calls are TRBV28 and TRBJ2-2, with D unresolved. The length of the CDR3 is 14 residues. Germline V gives CDR1 MDHEN, CDR2 SYDVKM. The V gene lost 3 bases and the J gene lost 0 bases, with 5 bases spanning the gap. The CDR3 sequence: CASSFRPNTGELFF. DNA for the CDR3: TGTGCCAGCAGTTTTCGTCCGAACACCGGGGAGCTGTTTTTT.

This clone was seen more than once but under ten times. Here the CDR3 DNA reads TGCAGCGTTTCCGTTCTGTACAATGAGCAGTTCTTC. This encodes CSVSVLYNEQFF. The V call is TRBV29-1, the J call TRBJ2-1; D call uncertain. Deletions cut 5 bases from V and 4 bases from J, with 9 bases between. CDR3 size: 12 residues. CDR1 is SQVTM and CDR2 is ANQGSEA in the germline V gene.

V usage is TRBV30 and J usage is TRBJ1-5; perhaps TRBD1 as D (5 bases). The V end lost 1 base, the J end lost 6 bases, and 10 bases lay between the germline ends. CDR1 GTSNPN and CDR2 SVGIG come from the germline V gene (reference sequence). This CDR3 contains 13 residues. The CDR3 loop is CAWSDRLGQPQHF. The CDR3 DNA follows: TGTGCCTGGAGTGACAGGTTGGGTCAGCCCCAGCATTTT.

V gene TRBV5-5 combines with J gene TRBJ2-2; TRBD1 matches at 10 bases. Germline loops: CDR1 SGHKS, CDR2 YYEKEE (reference sequence). Trimming at V came to 4 bases and at J to 5 bases, leaving 2 bases not matched to a gene. The CDR3 consists of 14 residues. Written as DNA, the CDR3 is TGTGCCAGCAGCCCGGGACAGGGGACCGGGGAGCTGTTTTTT. Amino acid sequence: CASSPGQGTGELFF.

The CDR3 loop is CASSSGVNQETQYF. The CDR3 coding sequence is TGCGCCAGCAGTTCAGGGGTGAACCAAGAGACCCAGTACTTC. V usage is TRBV5-1 and J usage is TRBJ2-5; TRBD1 is a possible D gene (6 bases). Germline V lookup: CDR1 SGHRS, CDR2 YFSETQ. The V end was cut by 5 bases, the J end by 0 bases, with 11 bases between. This CDR3 contains 14 residues.

A few counts support this clone. V usage is TRBV10-3 and J usage is TRBJ2-3; 7 positions agree with TRBD2. The CDR3 runs to 18 residues. With 0 bases clipped from V and 2 bases from J, the junction kept 11 bases outside the gene matches. Per germline, CDR1 ENHRY and CDR2 SYGVKD. CDR3 DNA sequence: TGTGCCATCAGTGAGTCCCTAGCGGAACGAGGTTCCACAGATACGCAGTATTTT. It encodes CAISESLAERGSTDTQYF.